This T cell receptor (beta chain) is drawn from a study of blood T cells in healthy people across ages. Overall study findings and caveats: The study found more naive CD4+ cells and higher diversity in long-lived than aged donors.

This clonotype was observed once. What it recognizes is unknown. At one of its ends the junction is not consistent with the germline gene, which may arise from a read error. The donors, all healthy, were Caucasians living in Russia, aged about 6 to 95. RNA extraction gave at least 6 micrograms of total RNA per sample. The use of a sample-barcoded 5' primer and a J-beta primer mix characterized a second PCR of about 7 to 12 cycles. Using its own MiXCR run on the 5' RACE reads, TCRdb lists one record per CDR3 protein. Of some 1,000,000 distinct CDR3 sequences listed, about 25% were seen once; the top ten hold around 0.7%. Germline V gene sequence: CDR1 SSHAT, CDR2 FNYEAQ (reference sequence). The CDR3 is 17 residues long. The same sample was also studied in work on T cells of mothers and their children.

Source material: blood. This chain connects TRBV7-7 to TRBJ2-5, with 14 bases lining up with TRBD2. This receptor was obtained from a girl aged 2 to 9 in good health. CDR3 loop: CASSLGLAGVQEETQYF. The DNA of the CDR3 is TGTGCTAGCAGCTTGGGACTAGCGGGAGTCCAGGAAGAGACCCAGTACTTC.